This TCR beta chain emerged from a study of T-cell reconstitution after alpha-beta-depleted transplantation in children. The study's findings and limits: Recipient T cells and thymic progenitors that survived were the source of the high TCRbeta diversity seen at day 60 in some patients. At the one-year point after transplant, T-cell counts and TCRbeta diversity were found to come mostly from T cells that had been newly produced. Several hundred rapidly expanded clones from non-depleted graft cells reportedly supplied alpha-beta T cells about two months post-transplant.

The TCRbeta library was prepared with unique molecular identifiers. TCRdb ran MiXCR on the PCR reads and lists one entry per CDR3 protein. This table has about 470,000 distinct CDR3 sequences, around two fifths appearing once. The sample holds a few counts of this clonotype. What it binds is unknown. V dropped 5 bases and J dropped 2; count of bases not matched to a gene: 3. This CDR3 comprises 14 residues. CDR1 SGHRS and CDR2 YFSETQ come from the germline V gene. The V gene is TRBV5-1, the J gene TRBJ2-1; 8 bases match TRBD2. Sequencing used PBMCs, obtained before TCRalphabeta/CD19-depleted stem cell transplant. The receptor was derived from a girl between 2 and 10 years old with aplastic anemia, due to receive a stem cell transplant. The chain's CDR3 is CASRLAETYNEQFF. The CDR3 nucleotides read TGCGCCAGCAGACTAGCGGAAACCTACAATGAGCAGTTCTTC. Combining the CDR3 with reference TRBV5-1 and TRBJ2-1 gives the whole variable domain KAGVTQTPRYLIKTRGQQVTLSCSPISGHRSVSWYQQTPGQGLQFLFEYFSETQRNKGNFPGRFSGRQFSNSRSEMNVSTLELGDSALYLCASRLAETYNEQFFGPGTRLTVL.